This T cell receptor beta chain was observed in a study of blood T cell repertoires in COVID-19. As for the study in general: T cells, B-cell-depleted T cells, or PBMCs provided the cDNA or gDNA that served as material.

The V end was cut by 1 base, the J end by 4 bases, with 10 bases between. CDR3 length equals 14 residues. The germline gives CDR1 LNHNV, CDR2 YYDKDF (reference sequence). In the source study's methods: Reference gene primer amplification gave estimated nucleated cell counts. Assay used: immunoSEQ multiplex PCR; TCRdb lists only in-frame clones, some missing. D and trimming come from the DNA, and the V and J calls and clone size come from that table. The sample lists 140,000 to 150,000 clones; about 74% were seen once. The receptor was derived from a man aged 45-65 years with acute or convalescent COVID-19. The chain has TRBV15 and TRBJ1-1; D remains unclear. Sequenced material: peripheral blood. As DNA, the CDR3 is TGTGCCACCAGCAGAGGAACAGTGGGCACTGAAGCTTTCTTT. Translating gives CATSRGTVGTEAFF.